What follows are 21 T cell receptor beta chains derived from one specimen sequenced in a study of beta chain features in type 1 diabetes. Reverse transcribing all isolated RNA meant expressed TCRB transcripts were sequenced. TCRdb's table, derived via immunoSEQ multiplex PCR, lists solely in-frame clones and lacks some. The profile shows 310,000 or so clones, roughly 8% of them singletons. The sequenced material came from central memory CD4+ T cells from blood. The receptors derive from a woman between 18 and 29 years old in good health.

Only a few counts were recorded for this clone. V gene TRBV7-2 combines with J gene TRBJ2-5, with D tentatively TRBD1 or TRBD2 (5 bases each). The V end was cut by 7 bases, the J end by 1 base, with 16 bases between. CDR3 length: 15 amino acids. Germline CDR1 reads SGHTA; CDR2 reads FQGNSA. Written as DNA, the CDR3 is TGTGCCAGCAAGAACCGGGACGGACGCCAAGAGACCCAGTACTTC. It translates to CASKNRDGRQETQYF.

This clone was counted a few times. Since a much larger clone is just one base distant, this may be a read error. This chain links TRBV5-8 with TRBJ2-4; D is uncertain. Between the trimmed V and J ends, which lost 1 base and 5 bases, there was a span of 4 bases. This CDR3 is built from 12 residues. Germline assignment: CDR1 SGHTS and CDR2 YDEGEE. As DNA, the CDR3 is TGTGCCAGCAGCTTGAACGAAAACATTCAGTACTTC. The encoded protein is CASSLNENIQYF. Together with reference TRBV5-8 and TRBJ2-4, the CDR3 gives the full variable domain: EAGVTQSPTHLIKTRGQQATLRCSPISGHTSVYWYQQALGLGLQFLLWYDEGEERNRGNFPPRFSGRQFPNYSSELNVNALELEDSALYLCASSLNENIQYFGAGTRLSVL.

The V gene is TRBV28, the J gene TRBJ2-7; TRBD1 aligns across 9 bases. Germline loops: CDR1 MDHEN, CDR2 SYDVKM. The CDR3 extends over 13 amino acids. The junction had 4 bases not matched to a gene; V was cut back by 6 bases and J by 4 bases. CDR3 residues: CASRPGQGYEQYF. The DNA of the CDR3 is TGTGCCAGCAGGCCGGGACAGGGATACGAGCAGTACTTC.

This clone was seen ten or more times. In the same sample, other DNA sequences code for this CDR3. J is TRBJ2-2 and V is TRBV4-3; possible D gene TRBD1, 6 bases. The V gene lost 0 bases and the J gene lost 4 bases, with 9 bases spanning the gap. This CDR3 contains 15 residues. CDR1 and CDR2 (germline): LGHNA, YSLEER. In DNA, the CDR3 is TGCGCCAGCAGCCAAGATCAGGGGTCCACCGGGGAGCTGTTTTTT. Amino acids: CASSQDQGSTGELFF.

This clone was detected only a few times. The genes are TRBV19 and TRBJ2-7; TRBD1 agrees at 9 bases. CDR1 and CDR2 from the germline V gene are LNHDA and SQIVND (reference sequence). The ends lost 6 bases at V and 9 bases at J; junction bases unmatched: 12. CDR3 size: 14 residues. CDR3 sequence: CASSPGQGLLGQYF. As DNA, the CDR3 is TGTGCCAGTAGCCCGGGACAGGGTTTATTGGGGCAGTACTTC.

Only a few counts were recorded for this clone. The chain links TRBV7-3 to TRBJ1-3; 9 bases agree with TRBD1. The V segment lost 5 bases and the J segment 1 base; nucleotides outside the gene matches: 3. Per germline, CDR1 SGHTA and CDR2 FQGTGA. The CDR3 is made up of 15 amino acids. Written as DNA, the CDR3 is TGTGCCAGCAGCAAGGGACAGGGTTCTGGAAACACCATATATTTT. It translates to CASSKGQGSGNTIYF. The full variable domain, completed using reference TRBV7-3 and TRBJ1-3, is GAGVSQTPSNKVTEKGKYVELRCDPISGHTALYWYRQSLGQGPEFLIYFQGTGAADDSGLPNDRFFAVRPEGSVSTLKIQRTERGDSAVYLCASSKGQGSGNTIYFGEGSWLTVV.

The chain combines TRBV10-3 with TRBJ2-1, with D perhaps TRBD2 (5 bases). CDR3 length: 15 residues. Germline loops: CDR1 ENHRY, CDR2 SYGVKD. V was trimmed by 2 bases and J by 2 bases, leaving 10 bases between them. The CDR3 loop is CAISEGLATYNEQFF. The CDR3 nucleotides read TGTGCCATCAGTGAGGGACTGGCGACCTACAATGAGCAGTTCTTC.

This CDR3 reads CASSVDPAYNEQFF. CDR3 DNA: TGTGCCAGCAGCGTAGACCCGGCCTACAATGAGCAGTTCTTC. This chain links TRBV9 with TRBJ2-1, with D hard to call. The germline V and J ends were trimmed by 0 bases and 2 bases, with 6 bases remaining between them. There are 14 residues in the CDR3. The germline gives CDR1 SGDLS, CDR2 YYNGEE.

There are a few counts of this clone. The chain is built from TRBV28 and TRBJ2-5; 7 bases line up with TRBD2. V was clipped by 3 bases and J by 4 bases; unmatched bases: 11. The CDR3 length is 16 residues. The germline gives CDR1 MDHEN, CDR2 SYDVKM. CDR3 sequence: CASSFRTTGGRETQYF. The CDR3 bases are TGTGCCAGCAGTTTTCGGACAACCGGGGGGAGAGAGACCCAGTACTTC.

This clone was observed a handful of times. The chain combines TRBV5-1 with TRBJ2-4; D perhaps matches TRBD2 (5 bases). The V gene's germline CDR1 is SGHRS and CDR2 YFSETQ. Trimming pared 2 bases from V and 6 bases from J, leaving 12 bases between. The CDR3 has 14 amino acids. CDR3 nucleotide sequence: TGCGCCAGCAGCTTTGGTCACGGAGGAAACATTCAGTACTTC. Translation gives CASSFGHGGNIQYF. The complete variable domain, with remaining parts taken from reference TRBV5-1 and TRBJ2-4, reads KAGVTQTPRYLIKTRGQQVTLSCSPISGHRSVSWYQQTPGQGLQFLFEYFSETQRNKGNFPGRFSGRQFSNSRSEMNVSTLELGDSALYLCASSFGHGGNIQYFGAGTRLSVL.

This clone was detected a few times. The V call is TRBV11-2, the J call TRBJ2-7; D unresolved. The ends were cut back, 0 bases at V and 3 bases at J, with 9 bases in the middle. The CDR3 spans 14 residues. Per the germline V gene, CDR1 is SGHAT and CDR2 is FQNNGV. The CDR3 DNA follows: TGTGCCAGCAGCTTAGAGCCGGCCGGCTACGAGCAGTACTTC. Translating it yields CASSLEPAGYEQYF.

This clone has more than one count but fewer than ten. V and J are TRBV7-9 and TRBJ2-7, with D possibly being TRBD1 (5 bases). The CDR3 consists of 14 residues. Trimming took off 10 bases at V and 0 bases at J, with 16 bases between the two ends. Germline loops: CDR1 SEHNR, CDR2 FQNEAQ (reference sequence). CDR3 sequence: CATNKGQSSYEQYF. As DNA, the CDR3 is TGTGCCACCAACAAAGGACAAAGCTCCTACGAGCAGTACTTC. Drawing the rest from reference TRBV7-9 and TRBJ2-7, the complete variable domain is DTGVSQNPRHKITKRGQNVTFRCDPISEHNRLYWYRQTLGQGPEFLTYFQNEAQLEKSRLLSDRFSAERPKGSFSTLEIQRTEQGDSAMYLCATNKGQSSYEQYFGPGTRLTVT.

The chain is built from TRBV7-9 and TRBJ1-2, with D maybe TRBD1 (5 bases). V was shortened by 5 bases and J by 6 bases, with 19 bases between the two germline ends. The CDR3 runs 15 residues. Germline assignment: CDR1 SEHNR and CDR2 FQNEAQ (reference sequence). Here the CDR3 DNA reads TGTGCCAGCAGCCTATCCTCTTCGGGGCTAGATGGCTACACCTTC. It yields the protein CASSLSSSGLDGYTF.

Points on this clone: The junction departs from germline at one end; a sequencing error may be responsible. V usage is TRBV9 and J usage is TRBJ2-7; 8 nucleotides line up with TRBD2. The CDR3 is 15 residues long. Germline lookup yields CDR1 SGDLS and CDR2 YYNGEE. The CDR3 here is CASSRSGGRSDEQYF. DNA for the CDR3: TGTGCGAGCAGCCGATCTGGCGGGAGGAGTGACGAGCAGTACTTC. Looking up the rest from reference TRBV9 and TRBJ2-7 gives the full variable domain: DSGVTQTPKHLITATGQRVTLRCSPRSGDLSVYWYQQSLDQGLQFLIQYYNGEERAKGNILERFSAQQFPDLHSELNLSSLELGDSALYFCASSRSGGRSDEQYFGPGTRLTVT.

Concerning this clone itself: The same CDR3 can be traced to other DNA sequences in this sample. This chain connects TRBV18 to TRBJ2-5; D is ambiguous. Germline values: CDR1 KGHSH, CDR2 LQKENI. V lost 2 bases and J 3 bases, leaving 7 bases between the germline ends. The CDR3 has 13 amino acids. CDR3 sequence (DNA): TGTGCCAGCTCACCAGCCGGAAAAGAGACCCAGTACTTC. Translation gives CASSPAGKETQYF.

This sequence joins TRBV9 and TRBJ2-1, with D possibly TRBD2 on 6 matching bases. Trimming cost V 4 bases and J 4 bases, with 15 bases left between them. This CDR3 comprises 15 residues. Germline CDR1 SGDLS, CDR2 YYNGEE. CDR3 sequence (DNA): TGTGCCAGCAGCCTAGCCACTAGCCAGTACAATGAGCAGTTCTTC. Protein: CASSLATSQYNEQFF.

This clone came up a few times. The rearrangement joins TRBV4-2 to TRBJ1-4, with D unresolved. V gave up 2 bases and J gave up 8 bases, with 9 bases separating them. CDR3 length: 13 residues. Germline lookup yields CDR1 LGHNA and CDR2 YNFKEQ. The CDR3 coding sequence is TGTGCCAGCAGCCAAAAGGGTGGAGAAAAACTGTTTTTT. Its translation is CASSQKGGEKLFF.

A few counts support this clone. This chain connects TRBV14 to TRBJ2-3; 8 nucleotides match TRBD1. V dropped 3 bases and J dropped 5; count of bases not matched to a gene: 13. Germline V gene sequence: CDR1 SGHDN, CDR2 FVKESK. The CDR3 has 17 amino acids. The CDR3 loop reads CASSHLLQGVGKDTQYF. The CDR3 bases are TGTGCCAGCAGCCACTTACTACAGGGGGTCGGGAAAGATACGCAGTATTTT.

This clone was observed a few times. The chain employs TRBV19 and TRBJ2-2; 7 positions agree with TRBD2. CDR1 is LNHDA, CDR2 SQIVND, per germline (reference sequence). J gave up 5 bases and V 3 bases, and 15 bases lay outside the gene matches. The CDR3 runs to 18 residues. This chain's CDR3 is CASSIYPRREFWTGELFF. The CDR3 DNA reads as TGTGCCAGTAGTATTTACCCCAGGCGGGAGTTCTGGACCGGGGAGCTGTTTTTT.

This clone has just a few counts. V gene TRBV6-5 combines with J gene TRBJ1-2; no reliable D call. Germline CDR1 reads MNHEY; CDR2 reads SVGAGI. The CDR3 sequence is 12 residues long. The V end lost 2 bases, the J end lost 7 bases, and 8 bases lay between the germline ends. The CDR3 DNA reads TGTGCCAGCAGTTACAAGAAGGGTGGCTACACCTTC. It is translated as CASSYKKGGYTF.

This clone was seen a handful of times. The DNA for the CDR3 is TGTGCCAGCAGCCGGACTTGGGGCGGAGATACGCAGTATTTT. Translation gives CASSRTWGGDTQYF. The rearrangement joins TRBV6-1 to TRBJ2-3; D might be TRBD1 or TRBD2, each matching 5 bases. In germline, CDR1 is MNHNS, CDR2 SASEGT. The V and J ends lost 6 bases and 5 bases respectively, with 15 bases between them. The length of the CDR3 is 14 residues.